This passage covers 14 T cell receptor beta chains from one sample sequenced in a study of OX40 agonist ivuxolimab in advanced cancers. TCRdb keeps only in-frame clones here, not all; method: immunoSEQ multiplex PCR. The profile shows 25,000 to 35,000 clones, about four fifths of them singletons. The sequenced sample was CD4+ or CD8+ T cells sorted from blood, obtained in a trial of the OX40 agonist ivuxolimab. These receptors were collected from an adult with an advanced solid tumor such as melanoma, head and neck, liver or kidney cancer.

The chain recombines TRBV5-1 with TRBJ1-1; D possibly corresponds to TRBD1 (5 bases). Looked up from germline, CDR1 is SGHRS and CDR2 is YFSETQ. The germline V and J ends were trimmed by 4 bases and 1 base, with 11 bases remaining between them. The CDR3 has 14 amino acids. The CDR3 sequence is CASSPGLQNTEAFF. The CDR3 nucleotides read TGCGCCAGCAGCCCGGGACTGCAGAACACTGAAGCTTTCTTT.

This chain connects TRBV29-1 to TRBJ2-3, with a possible D match to TRBD2 (6 bases). This CDR3 has 15 amino acids. Trimming stripped 6 bases from V and 2 bases from J, with 18 bases between. Germline assignment: CDR1 SQVTM and CDR2 ANQGSEA. DNA of the CDR3: TGCAGCGTCTCGGTCCGGGGGACTTCCACAGATACGCAGTATTTT. Its translation is CSVSVRGTSTDTQYF.

Points on this clone: Sequence at one end of the junction differs from germline and may be a read error. This chain joins TRBV5-1 and TRBJ1-2, with 11 nucleotides matching TRBD1. The CDR3 is 14 residues long. Looked up from germline, CDR1 is SGHRS and CDR2 is YFSETQ. This CDR3 reads CASSSGTGGFGYAF. The CDR3 coding sequence is TGCGCCAGCAGTTCCGGGACAGGGGGATTCGGCTACGCCTTC. Based on the CDR3 plus reference TRBV5-1 and TRBJ1-2, the full variable domain is KAGVTQTPRYLIKTRGQQVTLSCSPISGHRSVSWYQQTPGQGLQFLFEYFSETQRNKGNFPGRFSGRQFSNSRSEMNVSTLELGDSALYLCASSSGTGGFGYAFGSGTRLTVV.

The chain employs TRBV5-1 and TRBJ1-5; the D is unclear. This CDR3 comprises 15 residues. Trimming removed 4 bases at V and 0 bases at J, with 11 bases between. CDR1 SGHRS and CDR2 YFSETQ come from the germline V gene. CDR3 protein: CASSDGDNSNQPQHF. For the CDR3, the DNA is TGCGCCAGCAGCGACGGAGATAATAGCAATCAGCCCCAGCATTTT.

This rearrangement joins TRBV27 to TRBJ2-6; D gene ambiguous. The germline gives CDR1 MNHEY, CDR2 SMNVEV (reference sequence). This CDR3 is 14 amino acids long. Trimming removed 4 bases at V and 0 bases at J, with 4 bases between. CDR3 residues: CASSSFSGANVLTF. The CDR3 DNA follows: TGTGCCAGCAGTTCCTTCTCTGGGGCCAACGTCCTGACTTTC.

The V and J genes are TRBV9 and TRBJ1-2; D gene unclear. V shed 5 bases and J shed 4 bases, with 6 bases lying between them. The CDR3 is 11 residues long. Germline V CDR1 and CDR2: SGDLS, YYNGEE. CDR3 residues: CASRKTYGYTF. CDR3 coding DNA: TGTGCCAGCAGAAAGACCTATGGCTACACCTTC.

The chain combines TRBV5-4 with TRBJ2-1; D ambiguous. The CDR3 length is 11 residues. CDR1 is SGHNT, CDR2 YYREEE, per germline (reference sequence). Trimming pared 5 bases from V and 8 bases from J, leaving 8 bases between. CDR3 in amino acids: CASRQRDEQFF. CDR3 DNA sequence: TGTGCCAGCAGACAAAGGGATGAGCAGTTCTTC.

The genes are TRBV4-2 and TRBJ1-4; no reliable D call. CDR3 length equals 13 residues. CDR1 LGHNA and CDR2 YNFKEQ come from the germline V gene. The ends were cut back, 0 bases at V and 10 bases at J, with 9 bases in the middle. CDR3 in amino acids: CASSQEFARKLFF. DNA of the CDR3: TGTGCCAGCAGCCAAGAGTTCGCGAGAAAACTGTTTTTT.

The chain recombines TRBV11-2 with TRBJ2-1; D may match TRBD1 or TRBD2 (5 bases each). Germline lookup yields CDR1 SGHAT and CDR2 FQNNGV. Trimming removed 0 bases from V and 1 base from J, with 10 bases in between. The CDR3 is 16 residues long. CDR3 coding DNA: TGTGCCAGCAGCTTAGATCTGGGGGTATCCTACAATGAGCAGTTCTTC. As protein: CASSLDLGVSYNEQFF.

CDR3 nucleotides: TGTGCCAGCAATAGCCTAGCGGTCTCCTACGAGCAGTACTTC. Translation: CASNSLAVSYEQYF. V and J are TRBV2 and TRBJ2-7; 7 bases line up with TRBD2. Germline V gene sequence: CDR1 SNHLY, CDR2 FYNNEI. Losses at the gene ends were 7 bases for V and 0 bases for J; bases not matched to a gene: 6. This CDR3 region has 14 residues.

The CDR3 sequence is CASTGQVDGYTF. CDR3 coding DNA: TGTGCCAGCACTGGACAGGTGGATGGCTACACCTTC. The chain combines TRBV6-1 with TRBJ1-2; the match to TRBD1 covers 7 bases. J lost 6 bases, V lost 7 bases, and 5 bases had no gene match. The CDR3 covers 12 residues. Germline assignment: CDR1 MNHNS and CDR2 SASEGT.

This chain links TRBV5-4 with TRBJ2-3; possible D gene TRBD1, 6 bases. This CDR3 comprises 16 residues. V dropped 1 base and J dropped 2 bases, with 14 bases sitting between them. Germline V CDR1 and CDR2: SGHNT, YYREEE (reference sequence). The CDR3 reads CASSLKVGANTDTQYF. As DNA, the CDR3 is TGTGCCAGCAGCTTGAAGGTGGGGGCCAACACAGATACGCAGTATTTT.

The chain couples TRBV4-1 to TRBJ1-5; no definite D call. The germline CDR1 and CDR2 sequences are MGHRA and YSYEKL. The CDR3 covers 16 residues. Between the trimmed V and J ends, which lost 1 base and 0 bases, there was a span of 10 bases. The CDR3 protein is CASSQAWGYSNQPQHF. For the CDR3, the DNA is TGCGCCAGCAGCCAAGCTTGGGGATATAGCAATCAGCCCCAGCATTTT.

The chain carries TRBV5-5 and TRBJ2-2, with unresolved D. CDR1 is SGHKS and CDR2 is YYEKEE in the germline V gene (reference sequence). The V end was cut by 1 base, the J end by 5 bases, with 6 bases between. The CDR3 extends over 13 amino acids. The CDR3 reads CASSLSLTGELFF. CDR3 in DNA: TGTGCCAGCAGCTTGTCGTTGACCGGGGAGCTGTTTTTT.